This T cell receptor beta chain stems from a study of blood T cells in healthy people across ages. Study-wide results and limits: Age showed a roughly linear inverse relationship with TCR beta diversity per million T cells. With donor CMV status unknown, expanded clonotype changes were possibly confounded.

This clonotype was recorded a few times. Its antigen is unknown. This CDR3 has 15 residues. Germline V gene sequence: CDR1 SNHLY, CDR2 FYNNEI. V lost 1 base, J lost 2 bases, and 6 bases lay in between. In terms of origin and age, donors were healthy Caucasian individuals from Russia aged roughly 6 to 95. Peripheral blood from each donor was collected in a volume of roughly 9.2 milliliters. The second PCR ran roughly 7 to 12 cycles with a sample-barcoded 5' primer and J-beta primers. TCRdb reprocessed the 5' RACE reads with MiXCR, giving one entry per CDR3 protein. The sample includes approximately 800,000 distinct CDR3 sequences, about 62% of them seen just once.

Input material: blood. The rearrangement joins TRBV2 to TRBJ2-6; D is undetermined. The receptor's source is a man aged 25-40 years in good health. This chain's CDR3 is CASSEVIAGANVLTF. The CDR3 coding sequence is TGTGCCAGCAGTGAAGTAATAGCTGGGGCCAACGTCCTGACTTTC.